A selection of T cell receptor beta chains follows, all from one sample in a study of OX40 agonist ivuxolimab in advanced cancers. Sequencing was performed with immunoSEQ multiplex PCR; in TCRdb, only in-frame clones are kept and a portion is missing. The repertoire holds 75,000 to 100,000 clones, with approximately 91% as singletons. Sequenced here: CD4+ or CD8+ T cells sorted from blood, sampled in a trial of the OX40 agonist ivuxolimab. All receptors derive from an adult with an advanced solid tumor such as melanoma, head and neck, liver or kidney cancer. Each CDR3 is given without its conserved first and last residue.

V	J	CDR3
TRBV6-6	TRBJ1-6	ASSQGVNSPLH
TRBV6-6	TRBJ2-2	ASSPAGTGELF
TRBV19	TRBJ1-1	ASSISGIRVNTEAF
TRBV28	TRBJ2-5	ASSFTRAETQY
TRBV11-2	TRBJ2-1	ASSPWDSNEQF
TRBV7-2	TRBJ2-1	ASSLVGGPTYNEQF
TRBV28	TRBJ1-1	ASSTLDRGLTEAF
TRBV6-1	TRBJ2-3	ASSGGPKSTDTQY
TRBV29-1	TRBJ1-2	GGNTRDGYGYT
TRBV6-4	TRBJ2-2	ASSDQGLGTGELF
TRBV19	TRBJ1-2	ASSMGGLSGSGNYGYT
TRBV5-1	TRBJ2-2	ATKPTALYTGELF
TRBV5-1	TRBJ1-1	ASRAGNMNTEAF
TRBV5-1	TRBJ2-7	ASSLTLWGLAGDPTDYEQY
TRBV10-1	TRBJ1-1	ASSEERAF
TRBV19	TRBJ2-7	ASSETGSYEQY
TRBV2	TRBJ1-2	ASNTGSYGYT
TRBV9	TRBJ2-7	ASSKTQQEGAYEQY
TRBV6-6	TRBJ2-3	ASSSSGGYTDTQY
TRBV7-2	TRBJ2-3	ASSPYTDTQY